Sequencing of this TCR beta chain was carried out in a study of cytomegalovirus exposure and HLA in healthy donors. CDR3 length: 15 amino acids. V was shortened by 6 bases and J by 1 base, with 14 bases between the two germline ends. Germline V CDR1 and CDR2: MRHNA, SNTAGT. Only in-frame clones appear in the TCRdb table, and some are missing; sequencing was by immunoSEQ multiplex PCR. Altogether 55,000 to 75,000 clones are present, 90% to 97% being singletons, with the ten largest covering 0.95% to 1.5%. The receptor was derived from a woman aged 18-35 years in good health and CMV-seronegative. This chain links TRBV6-4 with TRBJ2-3, with D unclear. The sample taken for sequencing was PBMCs. This CDR3 reads CASRAWAIGTDTQYF. The CDR3 DNA sequence: TGTGCCAGCAGGGCATGGGCAATTGGCACAGATACGCAGTATTTT.